Sequencing of this TCR beta chain was carried out in a study of cytomegalovirus exposure and HLA in healthy donors. Overall study results and limits: Earlier findings revealed that most TCR beta V segments proved productive either about 87% or about 30% of the time. There were some 150 TCR beta chains listed as cytomegalovirus-associated. Available immune exposure information was restricted to CMV serostatus only.

The CDR3 is made up of 16 amino acids. Trimming removed 0 bases from V and 6 bases from J, with 14 bases in between. Per the germline V gene, CDR1 is SGHVS and CDR2 is FNYEAQ. In the PCR, 60 Vbeta and 13 Jbeta primers were used. The table came from immunoSEQ multiplex PCR; TCRdb's copy has only in-frame clones and leaves some out. This table holds fewer than 200,000 clones, around 75% found once. As to this clone: Its antigen remains unidentified.

This chain links TRBV7-6 with TRBJ1-4, with D uncertain. Sequenced input: PBMCs. The receptor's source is a female donor in good health and CMV-seronegative. The CDR3, as DNA: TGTGCCAGCAGCTTAGCGGGGAGCAAACGCGATGAAAAACTGTTTTTT. This sequence encodes CASSLAGSKRDEKLFF.